This record covers a single T cell receptor (beta chain). A few counts support this clone. Which antigen it targets is not known. Base quality data are lacking; no much larger clone is found one base away. These data come from a study of shared clonotypes between healthy human individuals (dated by TCRdb to the early 2020s). Study-wide context: The cohort included three men and a couple of women between 18 and 49 years of age. Blood TCR repertoires of roughly five healthy adults were deeply sequenced to estimate repertoire size and the extent of clonotype sharing between individuals. To increase sequencing depth and limit assay-specific biases, TCR repertoire library preparation and sequencing were carried out by different laboratories using diverse techniques. Between about 0.8 and 9.5 billion PBMCs per donor were obtained by leukapheresis.

The donors were healthy, HIV-negative adults with no recently reported acute infections or vaccinations. Only Caucasian adults living in Nashville, Tennessee, USA were represented among the donors. For unsorted samples, about 87 million PBMCs were counted, and genomic DNA was extracted using the QIAamp DNA Blood Mini kit. Blood was collected by leukapheresis, and PBMCs were isolated by Ficoll-Histopaque density gradient centrifugation and then cryopreserved in liquid nitrogen vapor phase. The germline V gene (reference sequence) yields LNHNV for CDR1 and YYDKDF for CDR2. The CDR3, from cysteine to phenylalanine, totals 15 residues. Just the 45-base CDR3 DNA is kept, in frame starting at base 1. Relative to germline, V is 4 bases shorter and J is 4 bases shorter, with 13 bases between their ends. Here is what the overall study found, with its caveats: Sampling was restricted to blood, and TCR repertoires in tissues likely differ from the TCR repertoires found in blood. Pairwise subsampling led to the expectation that sequencing depth would affect the degree of clonotype sharing among donors. Because the study included a small number of donors, the genetic and exposure-history diversity represented was limited.

Using the deep immunoSEQ assay, multiplex PCR amplified TCR CDR3 regions from genomic DNA. For each cell subset, the extracted genomic DNA was distributed evenly across all wells of several immunoSEQ 96-well plates, and each plate served as one replicate. Each replicate PCR for unsorted PBMC received roughly 0.3 ug genomic DNA, equal to about 30,000 T cell genomes. Ten immunoSEQ deep assay plates were used to sequence unsorted PBMC genomic DNA. Purified libraries were quantified with a Qubit 3.0 fluorometer, sized on a Bioanalyzer 2100, and re-quantified with the KAPA Library Quantification kit. Every immunoSEQ 96-well plate was sequenced on a separate single-read 150-cycle Illumina NextSeq 550 flow cell. In the source study's methods: The immunoSEQ output contained only junctional sequences without quality scores, so filtering could not match that applied to full-length reads. Sequences were annotated with PyIR, a Python wrapper for IgBLAST v1.9, using IMGT germline references to assign V/J genes and CDR3. Any read was removed if the V/J assignment was weak (E-value above 1e-6), the CDR3 was missing, or the read contained stop codons, out-of-frame junctions, or ambiguous translated residues. A V3J clonotype was defined by an identical inferred V gene, J gene, and CDR3 amino acid sequence. To compute the percentage overlap between repertoires, the number of shared unique clonotypes was divided by the size of the smaller repertoire. Richness of each repertoire was evaluated using RTK rarefaction, the Chao1 estimator, and Recon v2.1 estimates of unobserved clonotypes. This immuneACCESS table, as held by TCRdb, lists in-frame sequences with V and J called but not all clones. Of the missing ones, under half trace to an unresolved V gene in checked studies; the others have no known cause. Clone size and V and J calls were adopted from that table, with D and trimming inferred from the DNA. This sample comprises fewer than 500,000 clones, almost 80% of them detected only once. The top ten clonotypes cover around 13% of the sample.

This receptor was taken from a woman between 40 and 50 years old in good health. Some clones in this sample may be carry-over from other donors' samples. Sequences were obtained from PBMCs. The chain couples TRBV15 to TRBJ2-2; a tentative D call is TRBD1 (5 bases match). The bases read TGTGCCACCAGCAATCCTCGGACACCCACCGGGGAGCTGTTTTTT. This translates into CATSNPRTPTGELFF.